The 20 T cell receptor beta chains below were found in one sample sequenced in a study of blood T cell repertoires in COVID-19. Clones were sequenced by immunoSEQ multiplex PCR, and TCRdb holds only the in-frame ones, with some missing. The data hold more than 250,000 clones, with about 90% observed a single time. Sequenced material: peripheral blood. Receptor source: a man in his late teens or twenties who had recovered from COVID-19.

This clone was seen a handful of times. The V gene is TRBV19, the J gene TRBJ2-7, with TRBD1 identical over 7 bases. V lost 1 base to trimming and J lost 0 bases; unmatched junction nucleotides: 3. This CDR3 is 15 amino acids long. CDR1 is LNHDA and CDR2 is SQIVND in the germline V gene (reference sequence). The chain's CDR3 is CASSIGQGISYEQYF. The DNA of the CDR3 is TGTGCCAGTAGTATAGGACAGGGTATCTCCTACGAGCAGTACTTC.

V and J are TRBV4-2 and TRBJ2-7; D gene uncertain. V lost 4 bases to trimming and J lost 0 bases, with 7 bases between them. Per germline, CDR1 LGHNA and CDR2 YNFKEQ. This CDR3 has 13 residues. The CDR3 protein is CASSRGGSYEQYF. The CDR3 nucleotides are TGTGCCAGCAGCCGAGGTGGCTCCTACGAGCAGTACTTC.

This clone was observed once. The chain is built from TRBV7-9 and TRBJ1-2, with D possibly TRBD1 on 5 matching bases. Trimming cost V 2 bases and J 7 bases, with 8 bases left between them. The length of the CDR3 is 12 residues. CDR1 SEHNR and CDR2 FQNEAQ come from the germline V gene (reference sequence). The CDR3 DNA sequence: TGTGCCAGCAGCTTAAATCAGGGTGGCTACACCTTC. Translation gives CASSLNQGGYTF.

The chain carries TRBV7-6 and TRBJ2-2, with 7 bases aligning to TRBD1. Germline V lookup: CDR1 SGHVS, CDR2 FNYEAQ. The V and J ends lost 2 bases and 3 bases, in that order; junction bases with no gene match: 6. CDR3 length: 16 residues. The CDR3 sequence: CASSLRGTGDTGELFF. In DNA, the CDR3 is TGTGCCAGCAGCTTACGGGGCACAGGGGACACCGGGGAGCTGTTTTTT.

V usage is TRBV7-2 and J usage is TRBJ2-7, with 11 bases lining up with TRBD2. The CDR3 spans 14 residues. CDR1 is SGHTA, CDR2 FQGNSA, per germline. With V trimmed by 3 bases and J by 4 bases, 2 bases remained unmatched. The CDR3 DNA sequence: TGTGCCAGCAGCTTTACTAGCGGGAGATACGAGCAGTACTTC. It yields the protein CASSFTSGRYEQYF.

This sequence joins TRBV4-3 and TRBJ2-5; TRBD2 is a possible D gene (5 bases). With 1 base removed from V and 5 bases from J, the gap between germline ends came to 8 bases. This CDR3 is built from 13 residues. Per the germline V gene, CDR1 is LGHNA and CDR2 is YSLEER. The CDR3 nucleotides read TGCGCCAGCAGCCAAGGTGGGGAGGAGACCCAGTACTTC. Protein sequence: CASSQGGEETQYF.

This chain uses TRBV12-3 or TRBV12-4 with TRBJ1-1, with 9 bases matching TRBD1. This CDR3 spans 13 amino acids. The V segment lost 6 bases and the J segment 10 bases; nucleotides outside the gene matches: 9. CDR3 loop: CASSWTGVVGAFF. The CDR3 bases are TGTGCCAGCAGCTGGACAGGGGTCGTCGGAGCTTTCTTT.

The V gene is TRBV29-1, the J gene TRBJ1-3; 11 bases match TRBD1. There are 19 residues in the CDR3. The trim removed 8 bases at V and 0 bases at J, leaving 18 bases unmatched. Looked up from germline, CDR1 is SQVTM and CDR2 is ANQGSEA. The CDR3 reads CSYFARDRGTSNSGNTIYF. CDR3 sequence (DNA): TGCAGCTACTTTGCCCGGGACAGGGGGACTTCTAACTCTGGAAACACCATATATTTT.

CDR3 DNA sequence: TGTGCCAGCAGTTTATCGGCCTACGAGCAGTACTTC. Translating gives CASSLSAYEQYF. The rearrangement links TRBV12-3 or TRBV12-4 to TRBJ2-7; D is unresolved. Between the trimmed V and J ends, which lost 2 bases and 2 bases, there was a span of 4 bases. This CDR3 comprises 12 residues.

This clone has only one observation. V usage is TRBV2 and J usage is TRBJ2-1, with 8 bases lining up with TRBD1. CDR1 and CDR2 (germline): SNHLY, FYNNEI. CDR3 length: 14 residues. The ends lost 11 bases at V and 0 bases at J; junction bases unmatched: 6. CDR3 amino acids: CALLTGGSYNEQFF. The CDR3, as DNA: TGTGCCCTGCTCACAGGGGGCTCCTACAATGAGCAGTTCTTC. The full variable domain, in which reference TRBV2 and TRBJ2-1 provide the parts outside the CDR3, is EPEVTQTPSHQVTQMGQEVILRCVPISNHLYFYWYRQILGQKVEFLVSFYNNEISEKSEIFDDQFSVERPDGSNFTLKIRSTKLEDSAMYFCALLTGGSYNEQFFGPGTRLTVL.

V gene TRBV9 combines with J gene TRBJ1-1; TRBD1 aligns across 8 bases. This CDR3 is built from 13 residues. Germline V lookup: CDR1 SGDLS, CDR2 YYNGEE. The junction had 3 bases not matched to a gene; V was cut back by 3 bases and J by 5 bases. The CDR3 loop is CASSAHRGTEAFF. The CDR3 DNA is TGTGCCAGCAGCGCTCACAGGGGGACTGAAGCTTTCTTT. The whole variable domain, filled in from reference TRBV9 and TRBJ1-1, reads DSGVTQTPKHLITATGQRVTLRCSPRSGDLSVYWYQQSLDQGLQFLIQYYNGEERAKGNILERFSAQQFPDLHSELNLSSLELGDSALYFCASSAHRGTEAFFGQGTRLTVV.

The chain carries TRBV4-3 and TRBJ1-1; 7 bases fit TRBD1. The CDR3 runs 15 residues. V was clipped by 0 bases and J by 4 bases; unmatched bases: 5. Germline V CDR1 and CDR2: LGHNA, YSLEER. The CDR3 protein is CASSQDIGQATEAFF. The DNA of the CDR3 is TGCGCCAGCAGCCAAGATATTGGACAGGCCACTGAAGCTTTCTTT.

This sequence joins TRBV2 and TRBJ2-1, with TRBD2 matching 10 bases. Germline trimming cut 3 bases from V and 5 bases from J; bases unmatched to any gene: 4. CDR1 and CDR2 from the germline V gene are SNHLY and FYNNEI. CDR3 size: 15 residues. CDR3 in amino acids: CASSDWTSGNNEQFF. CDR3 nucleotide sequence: TGTGCCAGCAGTGATTGGACTAGCGGTAACAATGAGCAGTTCTTC.

The CDR3: CAISESKLAGVNTGELFF. In DNA form, the CDR3 reads TGTGCCATCAGTGAGTCGAAACTAGCGGGAGTTAACACCGGGGAGCTGTTTTTT. The chain joins TRBV10-3 to TRBJ2-2, with 11 positions matching TRBD2. The germline V gene has CDR1 ENHRY and CDR2 SYGVKD. The CDR3 runs to 18 residues. V lost 0 bases and J lost 2; bases outside the gene matches: 5.

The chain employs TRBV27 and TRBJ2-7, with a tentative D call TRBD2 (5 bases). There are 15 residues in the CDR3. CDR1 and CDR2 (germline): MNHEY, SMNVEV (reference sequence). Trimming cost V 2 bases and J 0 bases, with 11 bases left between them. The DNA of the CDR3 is TGTGCCAGCAGTTTAAGGTCTACTAGCTCCTACGAGCAGTACTTC. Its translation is CASSLRSTSSYEQYF.

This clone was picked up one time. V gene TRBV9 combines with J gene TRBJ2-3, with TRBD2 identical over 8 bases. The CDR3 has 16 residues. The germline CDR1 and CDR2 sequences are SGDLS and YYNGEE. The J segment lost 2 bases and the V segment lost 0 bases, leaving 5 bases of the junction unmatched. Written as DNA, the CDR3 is TGTGCCAGCAGCGTAGGGATAGCGGGATCCACAGATACGCAGTATTTT. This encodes CASSVGIAGSTDTQYF.

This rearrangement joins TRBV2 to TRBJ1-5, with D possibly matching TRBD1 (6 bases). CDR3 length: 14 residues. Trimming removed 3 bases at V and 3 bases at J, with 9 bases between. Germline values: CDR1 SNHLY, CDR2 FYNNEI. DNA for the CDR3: TGTGCCAGCAGTGATGGGGACACCAATCAGCCCCAGCATTTT. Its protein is CASSDGDTNQPQHF.

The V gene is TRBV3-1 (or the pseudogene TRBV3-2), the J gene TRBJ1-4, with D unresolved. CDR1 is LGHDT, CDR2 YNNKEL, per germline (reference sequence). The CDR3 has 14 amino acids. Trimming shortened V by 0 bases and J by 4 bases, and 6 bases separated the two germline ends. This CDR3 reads CASSQEGGNEKLFF. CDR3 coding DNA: TGTGCCAGCAGCCAAGAAGGCGGTAATGAAAAACTGTTTTTT.

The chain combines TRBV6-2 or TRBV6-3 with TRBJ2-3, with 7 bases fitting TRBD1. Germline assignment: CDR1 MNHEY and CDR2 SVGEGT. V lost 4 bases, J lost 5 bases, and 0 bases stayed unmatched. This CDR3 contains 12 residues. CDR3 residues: CASSWTGDTQYF. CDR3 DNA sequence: TGTGCCAGCAGTTGGACAGGAGATACGCAGTATTTT.

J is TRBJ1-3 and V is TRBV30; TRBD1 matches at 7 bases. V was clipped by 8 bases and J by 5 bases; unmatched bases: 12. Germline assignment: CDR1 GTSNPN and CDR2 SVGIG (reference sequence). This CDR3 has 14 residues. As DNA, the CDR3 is TGTGCCGCCGAAGCAGGGGGGACGCGAAACACCATATATTTT. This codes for CAAEAGGTRNTIYF.